This TCR beta chain was found in a study of PD-1 blockade in classical Hodgkin lymphoma. Background on the study: Patients received nivolumab 3 mg/kg intravenously every 2 weeks. Broader study findings: The study found complete responders had baseline diversity similar to newly diagnosed patients. Newly diagnosed patients reportedly had lower baseline TCR diversity than healthy donors.

Points on this clone: Its antigen is unidentified.

Sequencing was performed with immunoSEQ multiplex PCR; in TCRdb, only in-frame clones are kept and a portion is missing. The sample contains tens of thousands of clones, about three quarters of which appear only once. Relapses following autologous stem cell transplantation were seen in all patients, with brentuximab vedotin exposure varying. When best responses were assessed, they were complete response, partial response or progressive disease. Looked up from germline, CDR1 is ENHRY and CDR2 is SYGVKD. This CDR3 spans 14 amino acids. V lost 6 bases, J lost 8 bases, and 10 bases stayed unmatched. The J gene is TRBJ2-1, the V gene TRBV10-3; the match to TRBD2 covers 7 bases. Sequenced here: peripheral blood mononuclear cells (PBMCs), sampled before the second cycle of nivolumab. This clonotype originated in a human donor with classical Hodgkin lymphoma. The CDR3 spells CAISERGLEYEQFF. The CDR3 bases are TGTGCCATCAGCGAGAGAGGACTAGAGTATGAGCAGTTCTTC.